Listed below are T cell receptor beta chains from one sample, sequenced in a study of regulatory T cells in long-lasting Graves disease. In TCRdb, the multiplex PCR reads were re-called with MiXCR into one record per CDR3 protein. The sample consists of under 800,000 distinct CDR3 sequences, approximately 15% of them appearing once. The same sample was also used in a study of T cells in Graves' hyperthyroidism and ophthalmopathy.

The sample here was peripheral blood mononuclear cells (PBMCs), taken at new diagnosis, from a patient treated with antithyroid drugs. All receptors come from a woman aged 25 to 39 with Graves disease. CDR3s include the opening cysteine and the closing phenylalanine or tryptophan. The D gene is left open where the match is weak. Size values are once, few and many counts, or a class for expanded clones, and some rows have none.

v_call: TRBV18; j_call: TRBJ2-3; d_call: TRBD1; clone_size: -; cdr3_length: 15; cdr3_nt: TGTGCCAGCTCACCACCTATCAGGGGGCCTGATACGCAGTATTTT; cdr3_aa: CASSPPIRGPDTQYF
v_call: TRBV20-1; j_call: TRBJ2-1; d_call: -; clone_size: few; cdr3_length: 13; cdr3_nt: TGCAGTGGCGGGAAAAGCTCCTACAATGAGCAGTTCTTC; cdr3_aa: CSGGKSSYNEQFF
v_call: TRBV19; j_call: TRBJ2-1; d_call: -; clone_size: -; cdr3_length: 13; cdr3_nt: TGTGCCAGTAGTATGAGAGAGAGCAATGAGCAGTTCTTC; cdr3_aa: CASSMRESNEQFF
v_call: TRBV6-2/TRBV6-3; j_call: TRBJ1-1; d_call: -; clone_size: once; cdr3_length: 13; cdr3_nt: TGTGCCACCAAGGGAGGGCGGAACACTGAAGCTTTCTTT; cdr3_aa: CATKGGRNTEAFF
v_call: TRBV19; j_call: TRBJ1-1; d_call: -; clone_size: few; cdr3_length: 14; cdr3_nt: TGTGCCAGTAGTATACAGGGGAGAATCACTGAAGCTTTCTTT; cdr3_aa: CASSIQGRITEAFF
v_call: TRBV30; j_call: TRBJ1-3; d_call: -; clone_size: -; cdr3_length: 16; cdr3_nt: TGTGCCTGGAGTAACGGACCCATTAGCTCTGGAAACACCATATATTTT; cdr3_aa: CAWSNGPISSGNTIYF
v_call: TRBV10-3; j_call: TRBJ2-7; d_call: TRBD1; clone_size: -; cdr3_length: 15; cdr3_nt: TGTGCCATCAGTGAGTCGGGGACAGGGGTGTACGAGCAGTACTTC; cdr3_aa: CAISESGTGVYEQYF
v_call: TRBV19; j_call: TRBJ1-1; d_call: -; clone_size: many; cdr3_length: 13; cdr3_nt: TGTGCCACGGACGAGGGGCAGGGCACTGAAGCTTTCTTT; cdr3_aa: CATDEGQGTEAFF
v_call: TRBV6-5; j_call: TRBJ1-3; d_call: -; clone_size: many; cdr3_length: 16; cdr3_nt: TGTGCCAGCAGTTACACGTGGACTGTTTCTGGAAACACCATATATTTT; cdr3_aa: CASSYTWTVSGNTIYF
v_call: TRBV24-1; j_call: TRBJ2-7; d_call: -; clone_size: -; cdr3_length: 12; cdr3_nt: TGTGCCACCAGTGACCTGGGGGGAGCGAGGCACTTC; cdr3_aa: CATSDLGGARHF
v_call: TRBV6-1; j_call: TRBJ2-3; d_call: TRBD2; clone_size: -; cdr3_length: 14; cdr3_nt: TGTGCCAGCAGTAGCGGGAAACACACAGATACGCAGTATTTT; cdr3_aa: CASSSGKHTDTQYF
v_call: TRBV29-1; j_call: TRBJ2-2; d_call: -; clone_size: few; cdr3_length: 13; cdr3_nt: TGCAGCGCCGGGACACAAAACACCGGGGAGCTGTTTTTT; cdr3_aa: CSAGTQNTGELFF
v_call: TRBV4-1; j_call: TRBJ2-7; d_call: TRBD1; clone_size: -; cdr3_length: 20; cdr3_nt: TGCGCCAGCAGCCATTTTCCCGGGACAGGGGTCCCCAATTATTACTACGAGCAGTACTTC; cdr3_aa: CASSHFPGTGVPNYYYEQYF
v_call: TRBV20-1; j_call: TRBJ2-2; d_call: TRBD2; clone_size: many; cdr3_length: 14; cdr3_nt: TGCAGTGCTAGGCGGGGGGCGAACACCGGGGAGCTGTTTTTT; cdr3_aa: CSARRGANTGELFF
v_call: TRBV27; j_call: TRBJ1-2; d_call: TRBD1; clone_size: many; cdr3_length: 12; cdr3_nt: TGTGCCACACGGACAGGGGGCCATGGCTACACCTTC; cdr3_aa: CATRTGGHGYTF
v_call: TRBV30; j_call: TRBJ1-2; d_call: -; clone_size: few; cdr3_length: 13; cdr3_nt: TGTGCCTGGTCCTTAGACAGCCCGCGTGGCTACACCTTC; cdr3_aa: CAWSLDSPRGYTF
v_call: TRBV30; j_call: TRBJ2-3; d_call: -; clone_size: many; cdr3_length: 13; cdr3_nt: TGTGCCTGGAGACAGTCTAGCACAGATACGCAGTATTTT; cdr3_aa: CAWRQSSTDTQYF
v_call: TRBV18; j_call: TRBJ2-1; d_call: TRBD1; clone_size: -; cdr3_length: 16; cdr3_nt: TGTGCCAGCTCACCACGGACAGGGGGCGCAGGCGATGAGCAGTTCTTC; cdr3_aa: CASSPRTGGAGDEQFF
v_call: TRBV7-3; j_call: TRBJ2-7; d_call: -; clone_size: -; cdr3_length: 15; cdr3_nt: TGTGCCAGCAGCTTAACGAGGGGCGACGCCTACGAGCAGTACTTC; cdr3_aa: CASSLTRGDAYEQYF
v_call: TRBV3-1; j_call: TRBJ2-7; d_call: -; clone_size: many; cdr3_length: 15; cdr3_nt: TGTGCCAGCAGCCAAGCCTCCACCGGGTCCTACGAGCAGTACTTC; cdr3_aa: CASSQASTGSYEQYF
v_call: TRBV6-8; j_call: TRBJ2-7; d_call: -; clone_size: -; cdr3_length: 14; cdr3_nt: TGTGCCAGCAGGGGTTATGGGGGACTGAACGAGCAGTACTTC; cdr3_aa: CASRGYGGLNEQYF
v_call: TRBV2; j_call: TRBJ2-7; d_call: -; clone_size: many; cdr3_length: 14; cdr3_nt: TGTGCCAGCAGTGAACGGGACAAGGACTACGAGCAGTACTTC; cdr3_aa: CASSERDKDYEQYF
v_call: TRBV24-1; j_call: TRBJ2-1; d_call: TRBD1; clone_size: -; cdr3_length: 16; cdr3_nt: TGTGCCACCAGTGATTTGCTGGCAGGGGGCAGGGATGAGCAGTTCTTC; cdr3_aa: CATSDLLAGGRDEQFF
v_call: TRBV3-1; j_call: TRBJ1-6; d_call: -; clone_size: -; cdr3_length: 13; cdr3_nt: TGTGCCAGCAGCCAAGGTCAGAGATCACCCCTCCACTTT; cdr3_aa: CASSQGQRSPLHF
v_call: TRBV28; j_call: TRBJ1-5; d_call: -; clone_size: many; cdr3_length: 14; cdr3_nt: TGTGCCAGCGTCCCAGGACAAGGAGGACAGCCCCAGCATTTT; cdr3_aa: CASVPGQGGQPQHF
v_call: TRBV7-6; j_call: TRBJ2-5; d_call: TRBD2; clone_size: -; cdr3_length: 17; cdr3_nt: TGTGCCAGCAGCTTAGTCGCGGGGGAGATGGGCGTGGGGACCCAGTACTTC; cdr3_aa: CASSLVAGEMGVGTQYF